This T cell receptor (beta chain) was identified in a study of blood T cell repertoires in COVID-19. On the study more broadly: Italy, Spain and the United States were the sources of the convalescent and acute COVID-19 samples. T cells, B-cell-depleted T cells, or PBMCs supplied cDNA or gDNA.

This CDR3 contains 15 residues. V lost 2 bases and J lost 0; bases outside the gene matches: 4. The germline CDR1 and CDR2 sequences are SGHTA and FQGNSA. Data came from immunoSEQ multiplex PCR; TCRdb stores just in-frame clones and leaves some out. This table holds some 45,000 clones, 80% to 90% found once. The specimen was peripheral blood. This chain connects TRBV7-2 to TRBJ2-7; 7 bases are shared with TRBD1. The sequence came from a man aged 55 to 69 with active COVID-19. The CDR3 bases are TGTGCCAGCAGCTTATCGTCAGGGGGCTCCTACGAGCAGTACTTC. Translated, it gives CASSLSSGGSYEQYF.